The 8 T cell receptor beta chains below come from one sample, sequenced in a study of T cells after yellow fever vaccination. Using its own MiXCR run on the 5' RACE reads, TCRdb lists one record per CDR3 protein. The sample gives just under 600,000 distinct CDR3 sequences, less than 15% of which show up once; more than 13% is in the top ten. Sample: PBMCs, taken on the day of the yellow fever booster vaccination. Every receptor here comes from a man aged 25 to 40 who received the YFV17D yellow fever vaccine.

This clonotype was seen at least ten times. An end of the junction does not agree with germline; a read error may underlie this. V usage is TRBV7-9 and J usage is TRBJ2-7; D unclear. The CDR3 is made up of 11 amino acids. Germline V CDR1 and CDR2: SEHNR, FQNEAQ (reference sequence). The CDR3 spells CASSTSYEQYF. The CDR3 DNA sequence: TGCGCCAGCAGCACTTCATACGAGCAGTACTTC.

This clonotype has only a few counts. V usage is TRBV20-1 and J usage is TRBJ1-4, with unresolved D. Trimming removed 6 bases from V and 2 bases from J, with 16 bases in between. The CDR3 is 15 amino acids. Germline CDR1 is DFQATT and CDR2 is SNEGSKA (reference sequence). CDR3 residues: CSAMALIGTNEKLFF. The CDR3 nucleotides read TGCAGTGCCATGGCTCTAATTGGGACTAATGAAAAACTGTTTTTT.

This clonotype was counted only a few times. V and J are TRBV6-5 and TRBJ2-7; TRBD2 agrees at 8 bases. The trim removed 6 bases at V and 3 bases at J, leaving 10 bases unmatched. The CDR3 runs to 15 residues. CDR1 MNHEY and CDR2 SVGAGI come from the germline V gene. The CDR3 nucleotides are TGTGCCAGCAGCTCACAGGGAGCGGGAGACTACGAGCAGTACTTC. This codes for CASSSQGAGDYEQYF.

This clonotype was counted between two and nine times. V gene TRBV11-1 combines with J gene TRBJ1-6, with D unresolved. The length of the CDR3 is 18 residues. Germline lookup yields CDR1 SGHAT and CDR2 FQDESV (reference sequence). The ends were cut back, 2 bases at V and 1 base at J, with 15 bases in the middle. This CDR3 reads CASSLFQGWESYNSPLHF. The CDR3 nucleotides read TGTGCCAGCAGCTTATTTCAAGGTTGGGAATCCTATAATTCACCCCTCCACTTT.

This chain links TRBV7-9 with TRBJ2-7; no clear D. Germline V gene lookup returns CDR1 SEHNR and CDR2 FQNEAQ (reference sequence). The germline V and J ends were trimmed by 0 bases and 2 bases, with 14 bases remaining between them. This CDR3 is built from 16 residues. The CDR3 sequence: CASSLAPPRSAYEQYF. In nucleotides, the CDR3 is TGTGCCAGCAGCTTAGCCCCACCCCGGTCGGCCTACGAGCAGTACTTC.

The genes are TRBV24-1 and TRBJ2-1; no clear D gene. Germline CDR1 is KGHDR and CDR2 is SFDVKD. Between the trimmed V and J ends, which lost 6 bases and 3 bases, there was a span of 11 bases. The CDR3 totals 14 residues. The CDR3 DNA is TGTGCCACCAGTAGGAGTGTCGGCTACAATGAGCAGTTCTTC. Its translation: CATSRSVGYNEQFF.

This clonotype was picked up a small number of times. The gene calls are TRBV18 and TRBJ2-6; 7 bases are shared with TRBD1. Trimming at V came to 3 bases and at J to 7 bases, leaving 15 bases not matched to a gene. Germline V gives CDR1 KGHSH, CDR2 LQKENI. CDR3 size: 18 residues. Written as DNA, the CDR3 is TGTGCCAGCTCACCGAAGGGGGCAGACTTGTCTGCCGCCAACGTCCTGACTTTC. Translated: CASSPKGADLSAANVLTF.

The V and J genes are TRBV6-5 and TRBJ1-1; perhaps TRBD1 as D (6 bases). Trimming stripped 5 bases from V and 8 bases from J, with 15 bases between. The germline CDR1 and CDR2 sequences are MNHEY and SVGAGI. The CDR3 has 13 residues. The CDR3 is CASSPSGAIEAFF. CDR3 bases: TGTGCCAGCAGTCCCTCGGGGGCCATAGAAGCTTTCTTT.